Following are 10 T cell receptor beta chains from one sample sequenced in a study of early T cells in non-severe SARS-CoV-2 infection. TCRdb ran MiXCR on the 5' RACE reads and lists one entry per CDR3 protein. The sample has about 97,000 distinct CDR3 sequences; approximately 11% are singletons. The specimen comprised whole blood, sampled at baseline. Every receptor here comes from an adult who was a healthcare worker with PCR-confirmed SARS-CoV-2 infection or an uninfected control (not recorded which).

This rearrangement joins TRBV9 to TRBJ2-5, with D maybe TRBD2 (5 bases). CDR1 SGDLS and CDR2 YYNGEE come from the germline V gene. Between the trimmed V and J ends, which lost 0 bases and 1 base, there was a span of 10 bases. The CDR3 contains 15 residues. CDR3 in DNA: TGTGCCAGCAGCGTAGCTTCGGGGATCCAAGAGACCCAGTACTTC. Translating it yields CASSVASGIQETQYF.

V usage is TRBV5-1 and J usage is TRBJ2-7, with TRBD1 matching 10 bases. The CDR3 runs to 13 residues. Germline CDR1 and CDR2: SGHRS and YFSETQ. The ends lost 6 bases at V and 6 bases at J; junction bases unmatched: 6. The CDR3 DNA is TGCGCCAGCAAAGGGACAGGGGTCTCCGAGCAGTACTTC. Protein sequence: CASKGTGVSEQYF. The full variable domain, its missing parts supplied by reference TRBV5-1 and TRBJ2-7, is KAGVTQTPRYLIKTRGQQVTLSCSPISGHRSVSWYQQTPGQGLQFLFEYFSETQRNKGNFPGRFSGRQFSNSRSEMNVSTLELGDSALYLCASKGTGVSEQYFGPGTRLTVT.

This clonotype appeared a few times. This rearrangement joins TRBV29-1 to TRBJ1-2; TRBD1 matches at 12 bases. The CDR3 sequence is 14 residues long. Losses at the gene ends were 6 bases for V and 4 bases for J; bases not matched to a gene: 6. The germline CDR1 and CDR2 sequences are SQVTM and ANQGSEA. CDR3 sequence: CSVGQGAESYGYTF. The CDR3 DNA sequence: TGCAGCGTGGGACAGGGGGCTGAGAGCTATGGCTACACCTTC.

This clonotype was detected a few times. J is TRBJ1-6 and V is TRBV19, with a tentative D call TRBD1 (6 bases). Germline V gene data show CDR1 as LNHDA and CDR2 as SQIVND (reference sequence). The CDR3 has 15 amino acids. Trimming left V 5 bases short and J 7 bases short, with 15 bases between. CDR3 amino acids: CASSWDTRGNSPLHF. The CDR3 nucleotides read TGTGCCAGTAGTTGGGACACGCGGGGGAATTCACCCCTCCACTTT.

The V gene is TRBV5-1, the J gene TRBJ1-5; 8 nucleotides align to TRBD1. J gave up 5 bases and V 3 bases, and 7 bases lay outside the gene matches. CDR3 length: 15 residues. Germline-derived CDR1 and CDR2 are SGHRS and YFSETQ. The chain's CDR3 is CASSWGTGLDQPQHF. In DNA, the CDR3 is TGCGCCAGCAGCTGGGGGACAGGTCTAGATCAGCCCCAGCATTTT. Filled out from reference TRBV5-1 and TRBJ1-5, the complete variable domain reads KAGVTQTPRYLIKTRGQQVTLSCSPISGHRSVSWYQQTPGQGLQFLFEYFSETQRNKGNFPGRFSGRQFSNSRSEMNVSTLELGDSALYLCASSWGTGLDQPQHFGDGTRLSIL.

This clonotype was picked up a small number of times. The CDR3 protein is CASSVGASGSVLGETQYF. CDR3 DNA: TGTGCCAGCAGCGTTGGGGCTAGCGGGAGTGTGTTGGGAGAGACCCAGTACTTC. The V and J genes are TRBV9 and TRBJ2-5; 10 bases match TRBD2. Germline V gene sequence: CDR1 SGDLS, CDR2 YYNGEE. The CDR3 consists of 18 residues. Germline trimming cut 2 bases from V and 4 bases from J; bases unmatched to any gene: 14.

This clonotype was detected a few times. V gene TRBV6-2 or TRBV6-3 combines with J gene TRBJ2-1, with 13 nucleotides matching TRBD2. Unmatched junction bases numbered 12, after V lost 2 bases and J lost 5 bases. The CDR3 length is 19 residues. CDR1 is MNHEY, CDR2 SVGEGT, per germline. For the CDR3, the DNA is TGTGCCAGCAGTTACGGACTAGCGGGAGCTCCAAGTAACCACAATGAGCAGTTCTTC. Translation: CASSYGLAGAPSNHNEQFF.

The DNA for the CDR3 is TGCAGTGCTAGCTTAGACAGCCCCCAAGAGACCCAGTACTTC. Its protein is CSASLDSPQETQYF. The V and J genes are TRBV20-1 and TRBJ2-5; D might be TRBD1 (5 bases). The length of the CDR3 is 14 residues. The V gene lost 3 bases and the J gene lost 1 base, with 12 bases spanning the gap. Per the germline V gene, CDR1 is DFQATT and CDR2 is SNEGSKA (reference sequence).

The chain uses TRBV28 and TRBJ2-5, with 10 bases fitting TRBD2. Germline trimming cut 3 bases from V and 12 bases from J; bases unmatched to any gene: 4. Germline CDR1 MDHEN, CDR2 SYDVKM. The CDR3 loop spans 12 amino acids. CDR3 in amino acids: CASSFDLAGEYF. The CDR3 nucleotides read TGTGCCAGCAGTTTTGACCTAGCGGGGGAGTACTTC.

This clonotype was counted at least ten times. This chain joins TRBV20-1 and TRBJ2-1; 7 bases line up with TRBD2. Germline V gives CDR1 DFQATT, CDR2 SNEGSKA (reference sequence). Trimming cost V 0 bases and J 4 bases; bases outside gene matches: 9. The CDR3 is made up of 16 amino acids. CDR3 bases: TGCAGTGCTAGAGACCGCGGGGGAGTTCGGTACAATGAGCAGTTCTTC. This sequence encodes CSARDRGGVRYNEQFF.